This is a list of T cell receptor beta chains from one sample in a study of cytomegalovirus exposure and HLA in healthy donors. TCRdb's copy holds only in-frame clones and misses some; the assay was immunoSEQ multiplex PCR. The repertoire consists of approximately 88,000 clones, with over 60% occurring once and the leading ten covering around 3.4%. The material sequenced was PBMCs. The receptors derive from a young man in good health and CMV-seronegative. The conserved cysteine and the conserved F or W are not part of the CDR3 here. Fields, in order: V gene, J gene, CDR3 protein.

V gene: TRBV7-9; J gene: TRBJ1-5; CDR3 protein: ASSLAAGGNQPQH
V gene: TRBV16; J gene: TRBJ1-1; CDR3 protein: ASSQSRTGVAEAF
V gene: TRBV7-9; J gene: TRBJ2-3; CDR3 protein: ASSALGTGTDTQY
V gene: TRBV18; J gene: TRBJ2-5; CDR3 protein: ASSPRGWRETQY
V gene: TRBV7-9; J gene: TRBJ2-6; CDR3 protein: SSTPRANVLT
V gene: TRBV2; J gene: TRBJ1-2; CDR3 protein: ASRPLGREAGT
V gene: TRBV7-6; J gene: TRBJ2-3; CDR3 protein: ASSLGLAGGADTQY
V gene: TRBV19; J gene: TRBJ1-2; CDR3 protein: ASSTSGGNYGYT
V gene: TRBV11-2; J gene: TRBJ1-6; CDR3 protein: ASSSDLSSYNSPLH
V gene: TRBV27; J gene: TRBJ1-2; CDR3 protein: ASSLFGQGASGYT
V gene: TRBV19; J gene: TRBJ1-1; CDR3 protein: ASSPAGQGGYTEAF
V gene: TRBV7-2; J gene: TRBJ1-1; CDR3 protein: ASSSRGSFF
V gene: TRBV18; J gene: TRBJ2-7; CDR3 protein: ASSPGTSGGVSEQY
V gene: TRBV7-2; J gene: TRBJ2-7; CDR3 protein: ASSPSLSYEQY
V gene: TRBV4-1; J gene: TRBJ1-2; CDR3 protein: ASSQEGRVGGGFSYT
V gene: TRBV28; J gene: TRBJ1-1; CDR3 protein: ASSLQTSLNTEAF
V gene: TRBV5-1; J gene: TRBJ2-3; CDR3 protein: ASSLDGGVDTQY
V gene: TRBV4-1; J gene: TRBJ2-7; CDR3 protein: ASSQVRGAYEQY
V gene: TRBV4-1; J gene: TRBJ1-4; CDR3 protein: ASSQDKRQGNEKLF
V gene: TRBV5-4; J gene: TRBJ2-3; CDR3 protein: ASSRWRDTQY
V gene: TRBV7-9; J gene: TRBJ2-5; CDR3 protein: ASSYGLAGGETQY
V gene: TRBV28; J gene: TRBJ1-2; CDR3 protein: ASSLFQGAGDSNGYT
V gene: TRBV4-2; J gene: TRBJ2-7; CDR3 protein: ASSQDFGQARYEQY
V gene: TRBV5-1; J gene: TRBJ2-7; CDR3 protein: ASSSTPSTGGYEQY
V gene: TRBV7-2; J gene: TRBJ1-4; CDR3 protein: ASSLTATNEKLF
V gene: TRBV5-5; J gene: TRBJ1-2; CDR3 protein: ASSAGQNFNYGYT
V gene: TRBV19; J gene: TRBJ1-5; CDR3 protein: ASSIQGDHPDSNQPQH
V gene: TRBV5-5; J gene: TRBJ1-6; CDR3 protein: ASSPVGGSDSPLH
V gene: TRBV19; J gene: TRBJ2-5; CDR3 protein: ASTNRTSGPLGTQY
V gene: TRBV2; J gene: TRBJ1-1; CDR3 protein: ASSKQGNTEAF
V gene: TRBV27; J gene: TRBJ1-1; CDR3 protein: ASSSTGGAMNTEAF
V gene: TRBV19; J gene: TRBJ2-7; CDR3 protein: ASSTGGIEQY
V gene: TRBV6-1; J gene: TRBJ1-6; CDR3 protein: ASSRGLNSPLH
V gene: TRBV27; J gene: TRBJ2-7; CDR3 protein: ARPRDCAYEQY
V gene: TRBV13; J gene: TRBJ1-3; CDR3 protein: ASSQGQTGNTIY
V gene: TRBV5-4; J gene: TRBJ2-6; CDR3 protein: ASSQQSVLT
V gene: TRBV10-2; J gene: TRBJ2-2; CDR3 protein: ASSDRGQFRAGELF
V gene: TRBV20-1; J gene: TRBJ1-1; CDR3 protein: SASQNTEAF
V gene: TRBV6-1; J gene: TRBJ2-7; CDR3 protein: ASSEEDSGRHEQY
V gene: TRBV12-5; J gene: TRBJ2-1; CDR3 protein: ASGLDIDRGPYNEQF
V gene: TRBV18; J gene: TRBJ1-3; CDR3 protein: ASSPRGDNSGNTIY
V gene: TRBV5-4; J gene: TRBJ1-3; CDR3 protein: ASSPDSSGNTIY
V gene: TRBV10-3; J gene: TRBJ2-2; CDR3 protein: AIRKTGANTGELF
V gene: TRBV5-4; J gene: TRBJ2-3; CDR3 protein: ASSLWASGASTDTQY
V gene: TRBV1; J gene: TRBJ2-7; CDR3 protein: TSNRQAYEQY